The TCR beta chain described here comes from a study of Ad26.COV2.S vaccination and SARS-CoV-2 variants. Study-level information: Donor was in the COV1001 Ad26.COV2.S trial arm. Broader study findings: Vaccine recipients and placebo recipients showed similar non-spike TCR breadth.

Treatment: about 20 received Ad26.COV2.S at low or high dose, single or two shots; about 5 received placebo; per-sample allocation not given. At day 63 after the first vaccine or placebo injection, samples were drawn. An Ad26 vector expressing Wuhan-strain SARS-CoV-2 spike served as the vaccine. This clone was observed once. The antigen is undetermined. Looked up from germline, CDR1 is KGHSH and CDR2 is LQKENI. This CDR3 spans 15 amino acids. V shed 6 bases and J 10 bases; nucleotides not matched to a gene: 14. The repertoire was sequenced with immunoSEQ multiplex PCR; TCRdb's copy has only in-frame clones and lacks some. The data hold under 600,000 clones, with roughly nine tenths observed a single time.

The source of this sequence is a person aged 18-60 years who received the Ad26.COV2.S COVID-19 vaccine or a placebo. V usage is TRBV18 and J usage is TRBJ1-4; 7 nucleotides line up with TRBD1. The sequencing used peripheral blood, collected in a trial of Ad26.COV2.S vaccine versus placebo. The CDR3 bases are TGTGCCAGCTCCCCTGGCGGCAGGGGGATGAGAAAACTGTTTTTT. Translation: CASSPGGRGMRKLFF.